One sample yielded the 24 T cell receptor beta chains listed below, sequenced in a study of response to subunit inactivated influenza vaccine. TCRdb ran MiXCR on the RT-PCR reads and lists one entry per CDR3 protein. The table includes about 800,000 distinct CDR3 sequences, 21% detected once. The source material was PBMCs from blood, sampled 5 days after vaccination. The receptors here all came from a man in his fifties who received an inactivated influenza vaccine.

This chain joins TRBV18 and TRBJ2-7, with 7 bases fitting TRBD1. The V gene's germline CDR1 is KGHSH and CDR2 LQKENI. V trimming: 6 bases; J trimming: 5 bases; junction bases outside the gene matches: 7. The CDR3 runs to 13 residues. CDR3 DNA: TGTGCCAGCTCGCAGGACAGGTTTAACGAGCAGTACTTC. Translating gives CASSQDRFNEQYF.

This clonotype came up a few times. J is TRBJ2-3 and V is TRBV5-1; 10 nucleotides match TRBD2. CDR3 size: 18 residues. V was clipped by 4 bases and J by 2 bases; unmatched bases: 13. Germline V gene lookup returns CDR1 SGHRS and CDR2 YFSETQ. CDR3 nucleotides: TGCGCCAGCAGCCGAAGCTTGCTAGCGGGAGCTGACACAGATACGCAGTATTTT. Translation gives CASSRSLLAGADTDTQYF.

This clonotype was counted only a few times. This chain connects TRBV5-1 to TRBJ2-1; 7 nucleotides align to TRBD1. The CDR3 runs 12 residues. The J segment lost 10 bases and the V segment lost 4 bases, leaving 5 bases of the junction unmatched. CDR1 SGHRS and CDR2 YFSETQ come from the germline V gene. CDR3 DNA sequence: TGCGCCAGCAGCCAACAGGGGTCCGAGCAGTTCTTC. It encodes CASSQQGSEQFF.

The gene calls are TRBV7-3 and TRBJ2-1; 12 nucleotides match TRBD2. The germline gives CDR1 SGHTA, CDR2 FQGTGA. This CDR3 has 15 amino acids. The V and J ends lost 4 bases and 8 bases, in that order; junction bases with no gene match: 6. CDR3 DNA sequence: TGTGCCAGCAGCTCGCTAGCGGGAGGGCATCATGAGCAGTTCTTC. The encoded protein is CASSSLAGGHHEQFF.

This clonotype was detected only a few times. This chain connects TRBV20-1 to TRBJ1-2, with a possible D match to TRBD1 (5 bases). Germline CDR1 reads DFQATT; CDR2 reads SNEGSKA (reference sequence). Between the trimmed V and J ends, which lost 5 bases and 5 bases, there was a span of 15 bases. The CDR3 extends over 13 amino acids. In DNA form, the CDR3 reads TGCAGTGCTTCCAACCCGGGGCTGTATGGCTACACCTTC. Its protein product is CSASNPGLYGYTF.

The V call is TRBV30, the J call TRBJ2-7, with D unresolved. Trimming pared 1 base from V and 5 bases from J, leaving 6 bases between. CDR1 and CDR2 (germline): GTSNPN, SVGIG (reference sequence). CDR3 length equals 11 residues. As DNA, the CDR3 is TGTGCCTGGAGTGGATTGGACGAGCAGTACTTC. It encodes CAWSGLDEQYF. The whole variable domain, filled in from reference TRBV30 and TRBJ2-7, reads SQTIHQWPATLVQPVGSPLSLECTVEGTSNPNLYWYRQAAGRGLQLLFYSVGIGQISSEVPQNLSASRPQDRQFILSSKKLLLSDSGFYLCAWSGLDEQYFGPGTRLTVT.

This clonotype has just a few counts. The rearrangement uses TRBV7-2 and TRBJ2-1; D remains ambiguous. The CDR3 sequence is 17 residues long. V was trimmed by 4 bases and J by 1 base, leaving 17 bases between them. The germline gives CDR1 SGHTA, CDR2 FQGNSA. CDR3 region: CASSSFWLEWSYNEQFF. For the CDR3, the DNA is TGTGCCAGCAGCTCCTTTTGGCTGGAGTGGTCCTACAATGAGCAGTTCTTC.

The chain has TRBV7-8 and TRBJ2-5; no reliable D call. The CDR3 consists of 13 residues. The ends were cut back, 0 bases at V and 6 bases at J, with 8 bases in the middle. Germline V gene sequence: CDR1 SGHVS, CDR2 FQNEAQ. CDR3 residues: CASSLARVQTQYF. CDR3 DNA: TGTGCCAGCAGCTTAGCCCGCGTTCAGACCCAGTACTTC.

This clonotype was counted only a few times. V is TRBV12-3 or TRBV12-4 and J is TRBJ2-1; D ambiguous. There are 16 residues in the CDR3. Trimming cost V 7 bases and J 0 bases, with 16 bases left between them. The CDR3 reads CASNPGWGFSYNEQFF. In DNA form, the CDR3 reads TGTGCCAGCAACCCCGGGTGGGGTTTCTCCTACAATGAGCAGTTCTTC.

The chain has TRBV15 and TRBJ2-6, with 7 bases matching TRBD1. Germline V lookup: CDR1 LNHNV, CDR2 YYDKDF (reference sequence). The V gene end was trimmed by 2 bases and the J gene end by 2 bases; junction bases not matched to a gene: 3. CDR3 length: 16 amino acids. In nucleotides, the CDR3 is TGTGCCACCAGCAGACGACAGGGAACTGGGGCCAACGTCCTGACTTTC. It specifies CATSRRQGTGANVLTF.

This clonotype came up a few times. The chain links TRBV20-1 to TRBJ2-3, with 9 nucleotides matching TRBD2. The ends lost 4 bases at V and 2 bases at J; junction bases unmatched: 4. The CDR3 is made up of 14 amino acids. Per germline, CDR1 DFQATT and CDR2 SNEGSKA (reference sequence). In nucleotides, the CDR3 is TGCAGTGCTAAAGCTAGCGGGAACACAGATACGCAGTATTTT. This sequence encodes CSAKASGNTDTQYF.

The rearrangement links TRBV20-1 to TRBJ1-4; weak D call: TRBD1 (5 bases). The V and J ends lost 1 base and 4 bases respectively, with 13 bases between them. In germline, CDR1 is DFQATT, CDR2 SNEGSKA (reference sequence). CDR3 length equals 15 residues. The CDR3 sequence: CSARAWQGINEKLFF. CDR3 bases: TGCAGTGCTAGAGCTTGGCAGGGAATTAATGAAAAACTGTTTTTT.

The V call is TRBV28, the J call TRBJ2-2; 11 bases agree with TRBD1. V lost 6 bases to trimming and J lost 6 bases; unmatched junction nucleotides: 15. The germline gives CDR1 MDHEN, CDR2 SYDVKM. The CDR3 covers 18 residues. The CDR3 spells CASSKPQRTGGVSGELFF. The CDR3 coding sequence is TGTGCCAGCAGCAAACCCCAACGGACAGGGGGCGTCTCCGGGGAGCTGTTTTTT.

The chain joins TRBV11-2 to TRBJ1-1; TRBD1 aligns across 8 bases. The CDR3 loop spans 14 amino acids. Germline V lookup: CDR1 SGHAT, CDR2 FQNNGV. The ends lost 6 bases at V and 1 base at J; junction bases unmatched: 4. The CDR3 is CASRPGGANTEAFF. The CDR3 DNA reads TGTGCCAGCAGGCCAGGGGGCGCGAACACTGAAGCTTTCTTT.

The chain recombines TRBV11-2 with TRBJ2-1; TRBD2 agrees at 7 bases. Germline V gives CDR1 SGHAT, CDR2 FQNNGV. Trimming took 2 bases from V and 5 from J; bases not matched to a gene: 12. CDR3 size: 17 residues. CDR3 DNA: TGTGCCAGCAGCTTACTATATGGGAGGGGCAGAAACAATGAGCAGTTCTTC. The encoded protein is CASSLLYGRGRNNEQFF.

This clonotype was detected only a few times. A much bigger clone sits one base away, suggesting this may be a read error. This rearrangement joins TRBV7-9 to TRBJ1-2; no firm D call. The CDR3 consists of 14 residues. Germline assignment: CDR1 SEHNR and CDR2 FQNEAQ (reference sequence). The DNA of the CDR3 is TGTGCCAGCAGCTTTGGGAGCGGGGAATATGGCCACACCTTC. Protein product: CASSFGSGEYGHTF.

The genes are TRBV20-1 and TRBJ2-2, with D hard to call. CDR1 is DFQATT and CDR2 is SNEGSKA in the germline V gene (reference sequence). Trimming took off 0 bases at V and 7 bases at J, with 3 bases between the two ends. CDR3 length: 11 amino acids. The CDR3 loop is CSARELGELFF. CDR3 nucleotides: TGCAGTGCTAGAGAACTCGGGGAGCTGTTTTTT.

This clonotype was observed a handful of times. This sequence joins TRBV29-1 and TRBJ1-5, with a weak D call TRBD1 (5 bases). The germline gives CDR1 SQVTM, CDR2 ANQGSEA. The ends were cut back, 6 bases at V and 4 bases at J, with 10 bases in the middle. The CDR3 runs to 12 residues. The CDR3 sequence: CSVAGDNQPQHF. The CDR3 DNA reads TGCAGCGTCGCGGGGGATAATCAGCCCCAGCATTTT.

This sequence joins TRBV5-1 and TRBJ1-1; TRBD1 aligns across 7 bases. Germline trimming cut 0 bases from V and 7 bases from J; bases unmatched to any gene: 3. Germline CDR1 reads SGHRS; CDR2 reads YFSETQ. This CDR3 spans 13 amino acids. This CDR3 reads CASSLDRGLEAFF. In nucleotides, the CDR3 is TGCGCCAGCAGCTTGGACAGGGGCCTTGAAGCTTTCTTT. The variable domain in full, completed from reference TRBV5-1 and TRBJ1-1, reads KAGVTQTPRYLIKTRGQQVTLSCSPISGHRSVSWYQQTPGQGLQFLFEYFSETQRNKGNFPGRFSGRQFSNSRSEMNVSTLELGDSALYLCASSLDRGLEAFFGQGTRLTVV.

Ten or more counts support this clonotype. This chain links TRBV25-1 with TRBJ1-1, with D possibly matching TRBD1 (6 bases). Looked up from germline, CDR1 is MGHDK and CDR2 is SYGVNS. The V gene lost 3 bases and the J gene lost 3 bases, with 14 bases spanning the gap. This CDR3 comprises 15 residues. The CDR3 protein is CASSEGRGGYTEAFF. The DNA for the CDR3 is TGTGCCAGCAGTGAGGGCAGGGGAGGGTACACTGAAGCTTTCTTT.

CDR3 nucleotide sequence: TGTGCCAGCAGTCCTCACAAGGGCCCCTATGGCTACACCTTC. Its protein is CASSPHKGPYGYTF. This chain joins TRBV12-3 or TRBV12-4 and TRBJ1-2; unclear D gene. The CDR3 sequence is 14 residues long. Trimming removed 5 bases from V and 4 bases from J, with 14 bases in between.

V gene TRBV10-3 combines with J gene TRBJ2-1; 7 bases agree with TRBD1. The trim removed 2 bases at V and 4 bases at J, leaving 2 bases unmatched. The germline V gene encodes CDR1 ENHRY and CDR2 SYGVKD. The CDR3 runs to 14 residues. For the CDR3, the DNA is TGTGCCATCAGTGAGGGGGACAGATACAATGAGCAGTTCTTC. This codes for CAISEGDRYNEQFF.

This clonotype was detected only a few times. The chain is built from TRBV5-1 and TRBJ2-2, with TRBD2 matching over 13 bases. Germline-derived CDR1 and CDR2 are SGHRS and YFSETQ. The CDR3 loop spans 15 amino acids. Trimming cost V 4 bases and J 8 bases; bases outside gene matches: 5. CDR3 sequence: CASSEGLAGSGELFF. In DNA form, the CDR3 reads TGCGCCAGCAGCGAGGGACTAGCGGGATCTGGGGAGCTGTTTTTT.

The table lists this clonotype with many counts. The chain employs TRBV5-1 and TRBJ2-1; no definite D call. Trimming took off 2 bases at V and 8 bases at J, with 5 bases between the two ends. Germline loops: CDR1 SGHRS, CDR2 YFSETQ. The CDR3 sequence is 11 residues long. The CDR3 nucleotides are TGCGCCAGCAGCTTTATCGATGAGCAGTTCTTC. Protein: CASSFIDEQFF.